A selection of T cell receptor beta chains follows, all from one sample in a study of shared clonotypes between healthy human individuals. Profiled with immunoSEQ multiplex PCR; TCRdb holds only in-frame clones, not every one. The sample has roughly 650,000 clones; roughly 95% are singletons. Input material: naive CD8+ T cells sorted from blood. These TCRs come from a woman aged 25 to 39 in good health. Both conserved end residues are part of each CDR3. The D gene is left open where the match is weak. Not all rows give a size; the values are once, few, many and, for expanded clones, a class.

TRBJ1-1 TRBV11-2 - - CASSLTYQNTEAFF TGTGCCAGCAGCTTAACGTACCAAAACACTGAAGCTTTCTTT
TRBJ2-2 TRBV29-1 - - CSVPGPGHANTGELFF TGCAGCGTGCCCGGACCCGGCCACGCGAACACCGGGGAGCTGTTTTTT
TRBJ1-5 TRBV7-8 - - CASSPRQTEGQPQHF TGTGCCAGCAGCCCCCGGCAGACAGAGGGACAGCCCCAGCATTTT
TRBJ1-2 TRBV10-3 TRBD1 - CAISEPTGKIGYTF TGTGCCATCAGTGAGCCGACAGGGAAGATAGGCTACACCTTC
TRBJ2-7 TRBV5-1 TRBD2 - CASRPSGRSDEQYF TGCGCCAGCAGGCCTAGCGGGCGGAGTGACGAGCAGTACTTC
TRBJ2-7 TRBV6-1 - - CASVGGYEQYF TGTGCCAGCGTGGGCGGCTACGAGCAGTACTTC
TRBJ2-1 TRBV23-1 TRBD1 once CASSQSDRAIACGEQFF TGCGCCAGCAGTCAATCGGACAGGGCTATAGCGTGCGGTGAGCAGTTCTTC
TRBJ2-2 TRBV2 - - CASSEAGDDTGELFF TGTGCCAGCAGTGAAGCAGGGGACGACACCGGGGAGCTGTTTTTT
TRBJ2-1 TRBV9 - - CASSPERGHPYNEQFF TGTGCCAGCAGCCCCGAGCGGGGACATCCCTACAATGAGCAGTTCTTC
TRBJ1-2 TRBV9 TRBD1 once CASSGWTGDTNYGYTF TGTGCCAGCAGCGGCTGGACAGGGGATACTAACTATGGCTACACCTTC
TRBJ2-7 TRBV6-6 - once CASSYSSAEQYF TGTGCCAGCAGTTACTCGAGTGCCGAGCAGTACTTC
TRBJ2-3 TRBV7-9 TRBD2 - CASSLRSSGPRSTDTQYF TGTGCCAGCAGCTTACGTTCTAGCGGACCCCGAAGCACAGATACGCAGTATTTT
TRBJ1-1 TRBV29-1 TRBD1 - CSVVSGWTGLKSEAFF TGCAGCGTTGTATCAGGGTGGACAGGGTTAAAATCGGAAGCTTTCTTT
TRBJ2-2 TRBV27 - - CASSFGSLTGELFF TGTGCCAGCAGTTTCGGCAGCTTGACCGGGGAGCTGTTTTTT
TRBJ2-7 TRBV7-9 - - CASSLEGEGPAEQYF TGTGCCAGCAGCTTAGAGGGGGAGGGACCCGCCGAGCAGTACTTC
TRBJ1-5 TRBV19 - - CASSNIVGVGNQPQHF TGTGCCAGTAGTAATATCGTTGGCGTGGGCAATCAGCCCCAGCATTTT
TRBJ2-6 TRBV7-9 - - CASSLVDYLMTGANVLTF TGTGCCAGCAGCTTAGTGGATTACTTGATGACTGGGGCCAACGTCCTGACTTTC
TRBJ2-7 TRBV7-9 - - CASSPGPLGQYF TGTGCCAGCAGCCCGGGACCGCTCGGGCAGTACTTC
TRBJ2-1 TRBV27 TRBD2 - CASSFQSSGSYNEQFF TGTGCCAGCAGTTTCCAGTCTAGCGGCTCCTACAATGAGCAGTTCTTC
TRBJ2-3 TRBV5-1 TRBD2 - CASSSGLAGDTQYF TGCGCCAGCAGCTCGGGACTAGCAGGAGATACGCAGTATTTT
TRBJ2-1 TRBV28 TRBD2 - CASSLYKGTSGEQFF TGTGCCAGCAGTTTATATAAGGGGACTAGCGGTGAGCAGTTCTTC
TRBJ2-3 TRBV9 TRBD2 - CASSVDPDSSGSDTQYF TGTGCCAGCAGCGTAGACCCCGATTCTAGCGGCTCAGATACGCAGTATTTT
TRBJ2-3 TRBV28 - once CASSPIATDTQYF TGTGCCAGCAGTCCGATAGCCACAGATACGCAGTATTTT
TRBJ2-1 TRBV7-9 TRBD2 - CASSPSGSKGNEQFF TGTGCCAGCAGCCCGAGCGGGAGTAAGGGCAATGAGCAGTTCTTC
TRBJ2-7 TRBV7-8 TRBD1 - CASRLRTGDEQYF TGTGCCAGCAGACTGCGGACAGGGGACGAGCAGTACTTC
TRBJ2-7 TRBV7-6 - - CASSLEGRSYEQYF TGTGCCAGCAGCTTAGAGGGTAGGTCCTACGAGCAGTACTTC
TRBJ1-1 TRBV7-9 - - CASSLGQGENTEAFF TGTGCCAGCAGCTTAGGGCAGGGTGAGAACACTGAAGCTTTCTTT
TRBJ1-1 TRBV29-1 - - CSVEAKGVEAFF TGCAGCGTTGAAGCGAAAGGAGTAGAAGCTTTCTTT
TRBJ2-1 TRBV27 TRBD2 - CASSLYAGGPTFTEQFF TGTGCCAGCAGTTTATACGCGGGAGGGCCAACTTTTACTGAGCAGTTCTTC
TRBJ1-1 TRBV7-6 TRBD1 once CASSSGQGGSTEAFF TGTGCCAGCAGCTCTGGACAGGGGGGTAGTACTGAAGCTTTCTTT
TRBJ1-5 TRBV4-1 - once CASSQRLILQNNQPQHF TGCGCCAGCAGCCAACGCTTGATCCTGCAAAACAATCAGCCCCAGCATTTT